This is a list of T cell receptor beta chains from one sample in a study of blood T cell repertoires in COVID-19. Sequencing was performed with immunoSEQ multiplex PCR; in TCRdb, only in-frame clones are kept and a portion is missing. The sample lists roughly 250,000 clones, approximately 83% occurring once. Material: peripheral blood. These receptors were taken from a person aged 70 to 80 with COVID-19, enrolled during active disease. Both conserved end residues are part of each CDR3. The D gene is left open where the match is weak. Clone size is stated in some rows and not others, as once, few, many or a class when expanded.

TRBJ2-7 | TRBV7-2 | . | . | CASSTERGSAQYF | TGTGCCAGCAGCACAGAACGTGGATCCGCGCAGTACTTC
TRBJ1-5 | TRBV7-2 | . | once | CASSHRGSGGDQPQHF | TGTGCCAGCAGCCACCGGGGCTCGGGCGGGGATCAGCCCCAGCATTTT
TRBJ2-1 | TRBV25-1 | TRBD2 | . | CASSDRRASGNNEQFF | TGTGCCAGCAGTGACAGACGGGCTAGCGGGAACAATGAGCAGTTCTTC
TRBJ1-1 | TRBV3-1/TRBV3-2 | . | . | CASRNKGGNTEAFF | TGTGCCAGCAGAAACAAAGGAGGTAACACTGAAGCTTTCTTT
TRBJ2-1 | TRBV25-1 | TRBD2 | . | CASSDEAGGVNEQFF | TGTGCCAGCAGTGACGAAGCGGGGGGCGTCAATGAGCAGTTCTTC
TRBJ2-1 | TRBV28 | . | . | CASSFLGAYNEQFF | TGTGCCAGCAGTTTCTTGGGGGCTTACAATGAGCAGTTCTTC
TRBJ2-2 | TRBV3-1/TRBV3-2 | . | . | CASSSRVAGELFF | TGTGCCAGCAGCAGCAGGGTCGCCGGGGAGCTGTTTTTT
TRBJ1-2 | TRBV25-1 | . | . | CASSGGPGYRSGNYGYTF | TGTGCCAGCAGTGGGGGGCCGGGGTACCGGTCGGGCAACTATGGCTACACCTTC
TRBJ2-7 | TRBV11-1 | . | . | CASSFQTDYEQYF | TGTGCCAGCAGCTTCCAGACAGACTACGAGCAGTACTTC
TRBJ1-2 | TRBV19 | . | once | CASKSYVQSGAILHYGYTF | TGTGCCAGTAAAAGTTACGTCCAAAGCGGCGCAATTCTTCACTATGGCTACACCTTC
TRBJ2-7 | TRBV29-1 | TRBD1 | . | CSVEQGPYEQYF | TGCAGCGTCGAACAGGGGCCTTACGAGCAGTACTTC
TRBJ2-3 | TRBV7-2 | TRBD2 | few | CASSLAGGSSDTQYF | TGTGCCAGCAGCTTAGCGGGAGGGTCTAGTGATACGCAGTATTTT
TRBJ2-7 | TRBV12-3/TRBV12-4 | . | few | CASSPMRRGEQYF | TGTGCCAGCAGTCCCATGAGAAGGGGCGAGCAGTACTTC
TRBJ1-1 | TRBV21-1 | . | . | CASSKALSPRNTEAFF | TGTGCCAGCAGCAAAGCGTTGAGCCCGAGGAACACTGAAGCTTTCTTT
TRBJ1-4 | TRBV30 | . | . | CAWKRQINEKLFF | TGTGCCTGGAAAAGACAGATTAATGAAAAACTGTTTTTT
TRBJ1-5 | TRBV28 | TRBD1 | few | CASREQGDGLGNQPQHF | TGTGCCAGCAGAGAACAGGGGGACGGACTTGGGAATCAGCCCCAGCATTTT
TRBJ2-5 | TRBV18 | . | . | CASSAASGRQETQYF | TGTGCCAGCTCGGCCGCATCAGGGCGCCAAGAGACCCAGTACTTC
TRBJ2-7 | TRBV10-3 | TRBD2 | . | CAISEGTSGHRYEQYF | TGTGCCATCAGTGAGGGGACTAGCGGACATCGGTACGAGCAGTACTTC
TRBJ2-1 | TRBV7-9 | . | once | CASSLFQTKNNEQFF | TGTGCCAGCAGCTTATTCCAGACAAAAAACAATGAGCAGTTCTTC
TRBJ2-7 | TRBV2 | . | . | CASSRTSYEQYF | TGTGCCAGCAGCCGCACTTCCTACGAGCAGTACTTC
TRBJ1-2 | TRBV19 | TRBD1 | few | CASTRRGLYGYTF | TGTGCCAGTACCCGCAGGGGGCTCTATGGCTACACCTTC
TRBJ1-5 | TRBV2 | . | . | CASNFDRSYSNQPQHF | TGTGCCAGCAACTTCGACAGGTCCTATAGCAATCAGCCCCAGCATTTT
TRBJ2-7 | TRBV3-1/TRBV3-2 | TRBD1 | few | CASSQEGKGQGSLRWFYEQYF | TGTGCCAGCAGCCAAGAAGGAAAGGGACAGGGGAGTTTAAGGTGGTTCTACGAGCAGTACTTC
TRBJ2-3 | TRBV12-5 | . | once | CASGHDRDTQYF | TGTGCTAGTGGTCACGATCGGGATACGCAGTATTTT
TRBJ2-7 | TRBV28 | TRBD2 | . | CASSPQTSGRVSGVYEQYF | TGTGCCAGCAGCCCCCAGACTAGCGGGAGAGTCTCGGGAGTCTACGAGCAGTACTTC
TRBJ2-5 | TRBV2 | . | . | CARRDTYQETQYF | TGTGCCAGGAGAGACACATACCAAGAGACCCAGTACTTC
TRBJ1-4 | TRBV9 | TRBD1 | . | CASSTPQGATNEKLFF | TGTGCCAGCAGCACCCCCCAGGGGGCAACTAATGAAAAACTGTTTTTT
TRBJ2-7 | TRBV5-6 | . | few | CASSLSYLEYEQYF | TGTGCCAGCAGCTTATCCTATCTAGAGTACGAGCAGTACTTC
TRBJ1-5 | TRBV7-9 | . | . | CASSFSGGQPQHF | TGTGCCAGCAGCTTCTCCGGGGGTCAGCCCCAGCATTTT
TRBJ2-6 | TRBV7-3 | . | . | CASSFIGRGANVLTF | TGTGCCAGCAGCTTCATTGGGCGTGGGGCCAACGTCCTGACTTTC
TRBJ2-3 | TRBV4-2 | TRBD2 | once | CASSRTSGEDTQYF | TGTGCCAGCAGTCGGACTAGCGGGGAAGATACGCAGTATTTT
TRBJ2-1 | TRBV6-2/TRBV6-3 | TRBD2 | . | CASSHQSGTSAFDEQFF | TGTGCCAGCAGTCACCAATCCGGGACTAGCGCTTTCGATGAGCAGTTCTTC
TRBJ2-6 | TRBV6-6 | . | . | CASSGGGSGANVLTF | TGTGCCAGCAGTGGAGGCGGCTCTGGGGCCAACGTCCTGACTTTC
TRBJ2-6 | TRBV19 | . | . | CASSVGRRSTGAGANVLTF | TGTGCCAGTAGCGTTGGAAGGAGGTCTACGGGGGCTGGGGCCAACGTCCTGACTTTC
TRBJ2-5 | TRBV9 | TRBD2 | . | CASSVGASGSGQETQYF | TGTGCCAGCAGCGTAGGGGCTAGCGGGAGCGGCCAAGAGACCCAGTACTTC
TRBJ2-2 | TRBV25-1 | . | . | CASTPGAGELFF | TGTGCCAGCACCCCGGGGGCCGGGGAGCTGTTTTTT
TRBJ2-5 | TRBV20-1 | . | few | CSARDPRTQYF | TGCAGTGCTAGAGACCCGAGGACCCAGTACTTC
TRBJ1-6 | TRBV9 | . | . | CASSPRGGYSYNSPLHF | TGTGCCAGCAGCCCCCGGGGGGGTTACTCCTATAATTCACCCCTCCACTTT
TRBJ2-1 | TRBV5-6 | TRBD2 | many | CASSLEVAGDEQFF | TGTGCCAGCAGCTTGGAAGTAGCGGGAGATGAGCAGTTCTTC
TRBJ1-4 | TRBV3-1/TRBV3-2 | . | . | CASSQDSGSLLEKLFF | TGTGCCAGCAGCCAAGATAGCGGCAGCCTACTTGAAAAACTGTTTTTT
TRBJ1-6 | TRBV7-2 | . | . | CASSSYTYNSPLHF | TGTGCCAGCAGCTCCTATACCTATAATTCACCCCTCCACTTT
TRBJ1-6 | TRBV19 | . | few | CASSEIQGDGSPLHF | TGTGCCAGTAGTGAAATACAGGGAGACGGTTCACCCCTCCACTTT
TRBJ2-2 | TRBV11-3 | . | once | CASSHAGNTGELFF | TGTGCCAGCAGCCACGCAGGGAACACCGGGGAGCTGTTTTTT
TRBJ2-6 | TRBV5-4 | TRBD1 | . | CASSLSQGSGANVLTF | TGTGCCAGCAGCTTGTCACAGGGGTCTGGGGCCAACGTCCTGACTTTC
TRBJ1-1 | TRBV7-2 | . | . | CASSLAGTFEAFF | TGTGCCAGCAGCTTAGCGGGGACTTTTGAAGCTTTCTTT
TRBJ2-3 | TRBV5-4 | TRBD1 | . | CASSLDRGHTDTQYF | TGTGCCAGCAGCCTAGACAGGGGACATACAGATACGCAGTATTTT
TRBJ1-2 | TRBV12-3/TRBV12-4 | . | . | CATQGGGYGYTF | TGTGCCACCCAAGGGGGGGGCTATGGCTACACCTTC
TRBJ2-2 | TRBV19 | TRBD2 | . | CASTLRTSGGAYTGELFF | TGTGCCAGTACCCTAAGGACTAGCGGGGGGGCTTACACCGGGGAGCTGTTTTTT
TRBJ1-6 | TRBV19 | . | . | CASSKPESPEGAYNSPLHF | TGTGCCAGTAGTAAGCCCGAGAGTCCCGAAGGGGCCTATAATTCACCCCTCCACTTT
TRBJ2-1 | TRBV6-1 | TRBD2 | . | CASSTSGSYNEQFF | TGTGCCAGCAGTACTAGCGGGTCCTACAATGAGCAGTTCTTC
TRBJ2-7 | TRBV28 | . | . | CASSPISDRPYEQYF | TGTGCCAGCAGCCCTATCTCGGACAGACCCTACGAGCAGTACTTC
TRBJ1-4 | TRBV15 | . | . | CATSRVTGATNEKLFF | TGTGCCACCAGCAGAGTCACAGGAGCAACTAATGAAAAACTGTTTTTT
TRBJ2-2 | TRBV5-5 | . | . | CASSLARGVTGELFF | TGTGCCAGCAGCTTGGCCCGGGGAGTCACCGGGGAGCTGTTTTTT
TRBJ1-1 | TRBV6-5 | . | . | CASSYGDKNGGAFF | TGTGCCAGCAGTTACGGGGACAAAAATGGGGGAGCTTTCTTT
TRBJ1-2 | TRBV29-1 | . | . | CSVQKGVFAGDGYTF | TGCAGCGTTCAAAAGGGGGTGTTTGCGGGGGATGGCTACACCTTC